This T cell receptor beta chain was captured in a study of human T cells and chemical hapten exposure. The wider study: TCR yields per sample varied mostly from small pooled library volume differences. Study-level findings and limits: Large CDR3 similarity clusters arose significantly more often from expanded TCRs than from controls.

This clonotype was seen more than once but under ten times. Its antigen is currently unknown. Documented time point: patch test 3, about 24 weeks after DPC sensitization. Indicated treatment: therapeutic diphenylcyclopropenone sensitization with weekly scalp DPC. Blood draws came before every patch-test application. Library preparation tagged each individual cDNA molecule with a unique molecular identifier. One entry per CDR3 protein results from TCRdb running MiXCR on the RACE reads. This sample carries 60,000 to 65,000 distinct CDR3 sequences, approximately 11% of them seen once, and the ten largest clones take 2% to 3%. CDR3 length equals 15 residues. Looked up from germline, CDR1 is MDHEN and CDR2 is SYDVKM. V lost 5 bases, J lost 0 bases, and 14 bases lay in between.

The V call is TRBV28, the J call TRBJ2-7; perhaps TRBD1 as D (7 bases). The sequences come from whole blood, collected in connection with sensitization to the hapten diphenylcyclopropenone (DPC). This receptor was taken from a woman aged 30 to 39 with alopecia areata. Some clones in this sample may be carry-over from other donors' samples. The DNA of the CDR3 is TGTGCCAGCAGTCCTAACAGGGGAGGCTCCTACGAGCAGTACTTC. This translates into CASSPNRGGSYEQYF.